The clone carrying this T cell receptor beta chain occurred many times. Its antigen is currently unknown. Germline V gene sequence: CDR1 MNHEY, CDR2 SVGAGI. The CDR3 covers 15 residues. V was trimmed by 0 bases and J by 7 bases, leaving 13 bases between them. This record belongs to a study of spatial heterogeneity in lung cancer. Background on the study: Raw reads showed each unique TCR and UMI combination turning up more than ten times on average. General observations from the study: Ubiquitous expanded tumor TCRs were seen in blood more at resection than at follow-up.

Unique molecular identifiers tagged every individual TCR cDNA molecule. From the 5' RACE reads, TCRdb called clonotypes with MiXCR, one entry per CDR3 protein. The sample has tens of thousands of distinct CDR3 sequences; approximately 6% are singletons. Stated time point: sample taken at primary tumor resection. Without sorting, whole RNA was sequenced from tumor, nontumor lung or frozen PBMC. This receptor was obtained from a female donor with early-stage non-small cell lung cancer. Source: PBMCs, taken at surgery. The V call is TRBV6-5, the J call TRBJ2-1, with D tentatively TRBD1 (5 bases). In nucleotides, the CDR3 is TGTGCCAGCAGTTACTCGAGCAGGGTCGGGAATGAGCAGTTCTTC. This encodes CASSYSSRVGNEQFF.